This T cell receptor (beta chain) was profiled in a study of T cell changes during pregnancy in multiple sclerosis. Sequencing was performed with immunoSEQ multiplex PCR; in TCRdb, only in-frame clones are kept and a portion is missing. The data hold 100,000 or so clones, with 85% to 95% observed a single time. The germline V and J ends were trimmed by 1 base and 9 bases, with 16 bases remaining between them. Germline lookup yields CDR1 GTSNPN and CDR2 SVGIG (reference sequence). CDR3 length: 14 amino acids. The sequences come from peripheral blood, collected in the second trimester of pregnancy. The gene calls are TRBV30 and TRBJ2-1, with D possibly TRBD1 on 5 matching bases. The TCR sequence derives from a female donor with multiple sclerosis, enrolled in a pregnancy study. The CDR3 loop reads CAWSDPPTVREQFF. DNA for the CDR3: TGTGCCTGGAGTGACCCCCCGACAGTACGTGAGCAGTTCTTC.